This T cell receptor beta chain emerged from a study of chemoradiotherapy in HPV16-positive cancers. Whole-study findings and limits: HPV-specific T cells were functionally defined from only a couple of HPV16-positive patients. Candidate HPV-specific clones and E7-related TCR motifs grew in tumor during treatment.

The assay was immunoSEQ multiplex PCR, and TCRdb's table has in-frame clones only and misses some. This repertoire shows roughly 7,300 clones, 70% to 90% found once; its top ten account for over 1.5%. The CDR3 has 13 residues. Trimming took off 2 bases at V and 8 bases at J, with 12 bases between the two ends. Germline CDR1 is MNHEY and CDR2 is SVGAGI. This clone has a handful of counts. Its antigen is undetermined. The chain links TRBV6-5 to TRBJ1-2; D not certain. The sample was gathered from a patient who underwent chemoradiotherapy. The sequence was obtained from a human donor with HPV-associated anogenital cancer. The CDR3, as DNA: TGTGCCAGCAGTTACCTCTCAAAGCGAGGCTACACCTTC. Residues: CASSYLSKRGYTF.